This TCR beta chain was sequenced in a study of blood T cell repertoires in COVID-19. About the study: Collection of acute and convalescent COVID-19 samples took place in the United States, Italy and Spain.

The CDR3 extends over 16 amino acids. Germline V gene sequence: CDR1 SGHRS, CDR2 YFSETQ. V was trimmed by 4 bases and J by 1 base, leaving 16 bases between them. The assay was immunoSEQ multiplex PCR, and TCRdb's table has in-frame clones only and misses some. The sample includes 200,000 to 250,000 clones, roughly four fifths seen only once; the top ten take about 4.6%. Enrollees, about 18 to 90 years old, lived in 24 US areas. The J gene is TRBJ2-3, the V gene TRBV5-1; possible D gene TRBD2, 5 bases. The sequenced material came from PBMCs or T cells enriched from blood (not recorded which). The sequence derives from a woman aged 45-65 years who had been exposed to COVID-19. The CDR3 DNA sequence: TGCGCCAGCAGCCCCTCCGGCGGGCCGGGCACAGATACGCAGTATTTT. The encoded protein is CASSPSGGPGTDTQYF.